This T cell receptor beta chain was sequenced for a study of blood T cell repertoires in COVID-19. Background on the study: Some COVID-19 samples were acute and others convalescent; all came from the United States, Italy and Spain. In each case, the material was cDNA or gDNA derived from T cells, B-cell-depleted T cells, or PBMCs.

Original methodology: Reference gene primer amplification in the assay estimated nucleated cell counts. Here immunoSEQ multiplex PCR was the method, and the copy in TCRdb shows in-frame clones only, minus some. The V and J calls and clone size come from that table; D and trimming were worked out from the DNA. The data contain about 100,000 clones, over 75% of them singletons. The CDR3 loop spans 14 amino acids. V was pared by 4 bases and J by 2 bases, with 3 bases of the junction left unmatched. Per germline, CDR1 LGHNA and CDR2 YNFKEQ. Material: peripheral blood. The chain is built from TRBV4-2 and TRBJ2-3; 7 bases map to TRBD1. The TCR originated in a human donor in a cohort sampled during active COVID-19. The CDR3 nucleotides read TGTGCCAGCAGCCGAGGACAGGTCACAGATACGCAGTATTTT. Translating it yields CASSRGQVTDTQYF.